The entry that follows covers one T cell receptor (beta chain) sequence. Its matching antigen is unknown. The 5'RACE template-switching step produced TCR cDNA and added a universal primer site and UMIs. A single record per CDR3 protein comes from TCRdb applying MiXCR to the 5' RACE reads. Counted here are approximately 70,000 distinct CDR3 sequences, approximately 7% occurring once; the ten biggest clones make up about 40%. The data were obtained in a study of T cells after yellow fever vaccination. Whole-study findings and limits: The secondary response was weaker, and its peak arrived faster, on day 5 versus 15. There was a possibility that FACS-sorted repertoires contained abundant clonotypes contaminating from the bulk population.

The germline gives CDR1 SGHRS, CDR2 YFSETQ. The CDR3 loop spans 17 amino acids. With V trimmed by 4 bases and J by 1 base, 11 bases remained unmatched. The chain uses TRBV5-1 and TRBJ1-1; TRBD1 agrees at 9 bases. Sequencing was performed on CD8+ T cells sorted from PBMCs, taken more than 40 days after the first yellow fever vaccination. This TCR came from a man aged 18-30 years who received the YFV17D yellow fever vaccine. For the CDR3, the DNA is TGCGCCAGCAGCCCTGGGACAGGGCCAGCGGGGAACACTGAAGCTTTCTTT. This encodes CASSPGTGPAGNTEAFF.